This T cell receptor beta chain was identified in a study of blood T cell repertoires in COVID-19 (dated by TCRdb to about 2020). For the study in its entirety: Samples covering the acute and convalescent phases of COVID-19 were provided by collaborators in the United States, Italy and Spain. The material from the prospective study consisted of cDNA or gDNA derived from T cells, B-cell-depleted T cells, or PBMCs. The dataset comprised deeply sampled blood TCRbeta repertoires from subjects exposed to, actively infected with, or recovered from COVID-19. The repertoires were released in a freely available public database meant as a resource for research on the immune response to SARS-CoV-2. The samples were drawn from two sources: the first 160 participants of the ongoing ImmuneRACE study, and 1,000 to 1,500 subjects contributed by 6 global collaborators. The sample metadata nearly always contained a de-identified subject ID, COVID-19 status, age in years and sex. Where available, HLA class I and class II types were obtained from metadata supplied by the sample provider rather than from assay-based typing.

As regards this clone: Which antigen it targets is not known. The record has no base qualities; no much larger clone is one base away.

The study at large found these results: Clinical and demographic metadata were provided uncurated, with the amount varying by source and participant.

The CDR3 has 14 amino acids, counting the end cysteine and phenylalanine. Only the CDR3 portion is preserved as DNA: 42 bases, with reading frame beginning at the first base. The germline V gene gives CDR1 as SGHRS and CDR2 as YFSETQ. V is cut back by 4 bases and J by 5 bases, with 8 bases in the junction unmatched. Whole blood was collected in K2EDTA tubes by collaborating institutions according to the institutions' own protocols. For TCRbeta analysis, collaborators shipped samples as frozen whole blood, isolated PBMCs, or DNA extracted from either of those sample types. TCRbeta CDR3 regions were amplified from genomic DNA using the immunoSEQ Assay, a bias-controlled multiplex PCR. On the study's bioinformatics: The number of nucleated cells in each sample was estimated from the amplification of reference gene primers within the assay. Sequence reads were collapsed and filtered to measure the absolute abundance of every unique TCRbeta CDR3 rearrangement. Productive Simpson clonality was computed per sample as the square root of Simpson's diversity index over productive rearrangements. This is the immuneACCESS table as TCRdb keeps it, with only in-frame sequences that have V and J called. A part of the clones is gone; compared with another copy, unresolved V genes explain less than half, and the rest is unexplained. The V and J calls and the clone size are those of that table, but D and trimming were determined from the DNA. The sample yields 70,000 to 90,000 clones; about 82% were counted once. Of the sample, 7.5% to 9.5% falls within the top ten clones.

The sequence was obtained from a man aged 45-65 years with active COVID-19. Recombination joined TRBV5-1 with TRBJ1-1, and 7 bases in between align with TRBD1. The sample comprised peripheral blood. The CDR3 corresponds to CASSGATGRTEAFF. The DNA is TGCGCCAGCAGCGGGGCGACAGGGCGAACTGAAGCTTTCTTT.